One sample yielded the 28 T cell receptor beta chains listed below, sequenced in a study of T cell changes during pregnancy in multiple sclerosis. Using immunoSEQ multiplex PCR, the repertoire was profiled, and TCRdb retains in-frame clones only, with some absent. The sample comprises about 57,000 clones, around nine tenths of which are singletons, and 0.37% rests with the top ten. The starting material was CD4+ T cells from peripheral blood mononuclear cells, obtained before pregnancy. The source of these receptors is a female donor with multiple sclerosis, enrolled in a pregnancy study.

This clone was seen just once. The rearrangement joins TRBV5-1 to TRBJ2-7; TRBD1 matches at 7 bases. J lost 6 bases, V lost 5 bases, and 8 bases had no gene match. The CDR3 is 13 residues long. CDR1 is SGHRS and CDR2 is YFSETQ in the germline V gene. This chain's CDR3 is CASSRGGVFEQYF. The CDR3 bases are TGCGCCAGCAGTCGAGGGGGCGTGTTCGAGCAGTACTTC.

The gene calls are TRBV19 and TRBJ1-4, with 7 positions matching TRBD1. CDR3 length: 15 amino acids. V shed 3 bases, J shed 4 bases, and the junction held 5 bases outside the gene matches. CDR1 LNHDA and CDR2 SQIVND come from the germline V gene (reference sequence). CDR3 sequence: CASSISGQINEKLFF. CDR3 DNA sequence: TGTGCCAGTAGTATTTCGGGACAGATTAATGAAAAACTGTTTTTT.

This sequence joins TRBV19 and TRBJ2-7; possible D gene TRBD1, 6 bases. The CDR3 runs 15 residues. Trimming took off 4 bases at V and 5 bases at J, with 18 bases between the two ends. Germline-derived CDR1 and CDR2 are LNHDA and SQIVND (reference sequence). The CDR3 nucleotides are TGTGCCAGTAGTAGAACGGGGCAGGGGTACCACGAGCAGTACTTC. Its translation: CASSRTGQGYHEQYF.

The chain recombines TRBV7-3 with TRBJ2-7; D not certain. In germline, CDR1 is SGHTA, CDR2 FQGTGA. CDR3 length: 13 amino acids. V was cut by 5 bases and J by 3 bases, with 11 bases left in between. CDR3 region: CASSRGGGYEQYF. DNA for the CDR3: TGTGCCAGCAGCCGAGGTGGCGGCTACGAGCAGTACTTC.

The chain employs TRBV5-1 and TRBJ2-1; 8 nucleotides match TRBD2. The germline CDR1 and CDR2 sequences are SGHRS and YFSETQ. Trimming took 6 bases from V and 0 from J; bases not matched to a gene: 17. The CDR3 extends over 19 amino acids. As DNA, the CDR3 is TGCGCCAGCACAACCTCCATCGCGACTAGCGTCAGCTCCTACAATGAGCAGTTCTTC. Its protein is CASTTSIATSVSSYNEQFF.

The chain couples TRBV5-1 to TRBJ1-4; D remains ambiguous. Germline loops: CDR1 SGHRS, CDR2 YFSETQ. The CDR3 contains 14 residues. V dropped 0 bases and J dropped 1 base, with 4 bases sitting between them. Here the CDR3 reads CASSLAGTNEKLFF. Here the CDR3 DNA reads TGCGCCAGCAGCTTGGCAGGAACTAATGAAAAACTGTTTTTT.

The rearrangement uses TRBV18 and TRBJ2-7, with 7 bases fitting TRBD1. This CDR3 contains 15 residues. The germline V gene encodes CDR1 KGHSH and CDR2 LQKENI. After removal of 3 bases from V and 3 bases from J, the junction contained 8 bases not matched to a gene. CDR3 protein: CASSPTGETDYEQYF. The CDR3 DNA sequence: TGTGCCAGCTCACCCACAGGGGAAACCGACTACGAGCAGTACTTC.

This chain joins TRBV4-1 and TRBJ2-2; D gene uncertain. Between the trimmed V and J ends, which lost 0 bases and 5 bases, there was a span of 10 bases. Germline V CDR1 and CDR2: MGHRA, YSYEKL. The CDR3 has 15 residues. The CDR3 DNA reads TGCGCCAGCAGCCAAGATACGGTCTCAACCGGGGAGCTGTTTTTT. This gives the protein CASSQDTVSTGELFF.

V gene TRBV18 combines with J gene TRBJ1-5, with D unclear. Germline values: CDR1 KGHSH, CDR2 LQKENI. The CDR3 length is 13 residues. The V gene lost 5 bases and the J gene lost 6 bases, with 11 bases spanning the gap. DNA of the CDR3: TGTGCCAGCTCATTCACCCGAGGTCAGCCCCAGCATTTT. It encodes CASSFTRGQPQHF.

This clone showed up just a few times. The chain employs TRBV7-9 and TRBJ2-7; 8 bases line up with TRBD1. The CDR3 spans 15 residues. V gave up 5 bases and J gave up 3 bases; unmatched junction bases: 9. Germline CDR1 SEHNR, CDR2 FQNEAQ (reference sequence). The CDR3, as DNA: TGTGCCAGCAGCAAAACATGGGACAGGTTCTACGAGCAGTACTTC. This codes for CASSKTWDRFYEQYF.

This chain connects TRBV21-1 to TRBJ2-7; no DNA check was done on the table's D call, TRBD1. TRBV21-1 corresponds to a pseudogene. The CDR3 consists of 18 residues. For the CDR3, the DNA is TGTGCCAGCAGCAAAACGACGGTCTCGATGGGGACAGTCTACGAGCAGTACTTC. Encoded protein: CASSKTTVSMGTVYEQYF.

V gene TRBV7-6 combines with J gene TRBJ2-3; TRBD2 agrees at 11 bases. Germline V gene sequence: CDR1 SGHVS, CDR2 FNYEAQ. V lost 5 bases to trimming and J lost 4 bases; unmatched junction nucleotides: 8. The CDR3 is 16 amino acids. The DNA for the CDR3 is TGTGCCAGCAGCGGGCAACTAGCGGGAGTTGCAGATACGCAGTATTTT. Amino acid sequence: CASSGQLAGVADTQYF.

CDR3 coding DNA: TGTGCCAGCAGTTACTCGGAGACTAACTATGGCTACACCTTC. Translating gives CASSYSETNYGYTF. This chain uses TRBV6-6 with TRBJ1-2; D gene uncertain. This CDR3 has 14 amino acids. CDR1 and CDR2 (germline): MNHNY, SVGAGI (reference sequence). The V end was cut by 0 bases, the J end by 0 bases, with 5 bases between.

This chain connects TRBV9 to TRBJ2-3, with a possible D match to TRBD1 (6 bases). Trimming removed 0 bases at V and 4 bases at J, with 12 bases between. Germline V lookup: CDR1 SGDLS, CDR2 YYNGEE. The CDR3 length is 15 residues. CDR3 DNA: TGTGCCAGCAGCGTAGGTGGCAGGGGAGCAGATACGCAGTATTTT. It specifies CASSVGGRGADTQYF.

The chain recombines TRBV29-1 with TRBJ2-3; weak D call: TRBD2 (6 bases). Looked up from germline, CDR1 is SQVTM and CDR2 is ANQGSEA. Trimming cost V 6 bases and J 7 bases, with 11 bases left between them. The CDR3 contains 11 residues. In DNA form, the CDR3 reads TGCAGCGTGACTAGTCGCAATACGCAGTATTTT. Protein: CSVTSRNTQYF.

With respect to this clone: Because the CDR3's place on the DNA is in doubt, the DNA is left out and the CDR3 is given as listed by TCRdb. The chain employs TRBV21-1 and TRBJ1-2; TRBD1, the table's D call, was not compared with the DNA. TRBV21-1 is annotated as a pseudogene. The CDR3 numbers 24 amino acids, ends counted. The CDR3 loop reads CASGYFGQLKAPMATPSVPYGYTF.

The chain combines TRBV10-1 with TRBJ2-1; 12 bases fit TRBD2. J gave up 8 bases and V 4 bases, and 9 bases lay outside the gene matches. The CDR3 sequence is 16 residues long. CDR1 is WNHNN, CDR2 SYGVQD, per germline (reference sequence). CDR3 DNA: TGCGCCAGCAGTGTCCTCCTAGCGGGAGGGCCCCATGAGCAGTTCTTC. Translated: CASSVLLAGGPHEQFF.

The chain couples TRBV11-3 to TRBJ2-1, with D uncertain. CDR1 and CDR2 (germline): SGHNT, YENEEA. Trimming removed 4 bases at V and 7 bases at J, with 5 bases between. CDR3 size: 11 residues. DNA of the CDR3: TGTGCCAGCAGCTGGCAAAATGAGCAGTTCTTC. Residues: CASSWQNEQFF. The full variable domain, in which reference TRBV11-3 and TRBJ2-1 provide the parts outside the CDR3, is EAGVVQSPRYKIIEKKQPVAFWCNPISGHNTLYWYLQNLGQGPELLIRYENEEAVDDSQLPKDRFSAERLKGVDSTLKIQPAELGDSAVYLCASSWQNEQFFGPGTRLTVL.

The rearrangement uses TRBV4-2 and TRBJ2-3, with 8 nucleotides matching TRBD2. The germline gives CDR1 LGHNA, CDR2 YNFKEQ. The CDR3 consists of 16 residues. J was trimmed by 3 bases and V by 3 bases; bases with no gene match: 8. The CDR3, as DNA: TGTGCCAGCAGCCAGGAAAGCGGGAGCCGAACAGATACGCAGTATTTT. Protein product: CASSQESGSRTDTQYF.

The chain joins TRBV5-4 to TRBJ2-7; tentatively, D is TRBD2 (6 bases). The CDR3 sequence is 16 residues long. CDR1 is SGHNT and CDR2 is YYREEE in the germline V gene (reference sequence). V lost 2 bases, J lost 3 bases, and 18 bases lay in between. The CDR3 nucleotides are TGTGCCAGCAGCTTCGGGACTCCAGGGTTGGACTACGAGCAGTACTTC. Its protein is CASSFGTPGLDYEQYF.

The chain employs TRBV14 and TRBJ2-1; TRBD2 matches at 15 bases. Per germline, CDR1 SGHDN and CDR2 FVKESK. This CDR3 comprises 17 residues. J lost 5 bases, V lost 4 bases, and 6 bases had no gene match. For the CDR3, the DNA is TGTGCCAGCAGCCCTTGGACTAGCGGGAGGGCCCACAATGAGCAGTTCTTC. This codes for CASSPWTSGRAHNEQFF.

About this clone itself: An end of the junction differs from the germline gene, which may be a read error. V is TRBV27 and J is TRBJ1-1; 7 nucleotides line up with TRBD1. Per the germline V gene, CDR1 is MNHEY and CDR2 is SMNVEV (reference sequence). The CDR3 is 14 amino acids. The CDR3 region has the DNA TGTGCAAGCAGTTTGCGACAGGGGAACACTGAAGCTTTCTTT. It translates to CASSLRQGNTEAFF.

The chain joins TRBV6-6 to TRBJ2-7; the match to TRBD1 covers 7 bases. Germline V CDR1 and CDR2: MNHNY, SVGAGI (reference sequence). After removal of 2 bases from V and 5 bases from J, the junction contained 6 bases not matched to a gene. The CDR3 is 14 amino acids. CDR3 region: CASSYLEGAHEQYF. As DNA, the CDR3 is TGTGCCAGCAGTTACCTAGAGGGGGCCCACGAGCAGTACTTC.

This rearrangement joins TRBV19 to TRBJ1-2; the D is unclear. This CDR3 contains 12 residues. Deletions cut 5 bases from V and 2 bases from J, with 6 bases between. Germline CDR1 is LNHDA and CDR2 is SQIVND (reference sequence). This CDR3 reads CASSPQNYGYTF. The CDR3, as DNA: TGTGCCAGTAGTCCCCAAAACTATGGCTACACCTTC.

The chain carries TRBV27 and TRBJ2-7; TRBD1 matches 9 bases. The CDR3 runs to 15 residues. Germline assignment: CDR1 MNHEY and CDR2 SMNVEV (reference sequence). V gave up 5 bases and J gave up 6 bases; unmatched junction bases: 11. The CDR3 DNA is TGTGCCAGCAGTCGGAGGGCGGGGACAGGGTCCGAGCAGTACTTC. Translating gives CASSRRAGTGSEQYF.

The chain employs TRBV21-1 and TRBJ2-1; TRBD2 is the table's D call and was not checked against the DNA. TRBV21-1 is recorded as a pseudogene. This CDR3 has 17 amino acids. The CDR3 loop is CASSKTSGLGTYNEQFF. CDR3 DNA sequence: TGTGCCAGCAGCAAAACGTCGGGACTAGGGACCTACAATGAGCAGTTCTTC.

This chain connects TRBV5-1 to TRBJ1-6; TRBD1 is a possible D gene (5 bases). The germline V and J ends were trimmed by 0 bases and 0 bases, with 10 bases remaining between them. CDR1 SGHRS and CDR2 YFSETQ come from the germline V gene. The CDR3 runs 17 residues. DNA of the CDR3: TGCGCCAGCAGCTTGGCCGACAGCTACTCCTATAATTCACCCCTCCACTTT. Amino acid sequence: CASSLADSYSYNSPLHF.

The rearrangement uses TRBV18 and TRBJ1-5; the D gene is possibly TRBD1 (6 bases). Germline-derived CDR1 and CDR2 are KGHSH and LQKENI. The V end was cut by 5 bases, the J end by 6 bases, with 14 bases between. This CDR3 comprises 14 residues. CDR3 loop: CASSSDRISQPQHF. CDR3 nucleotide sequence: TGTGCCAGCTCAAGCGACAGGATCTCTCAGCCCCAGCATTTT. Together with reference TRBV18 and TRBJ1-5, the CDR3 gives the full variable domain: NAGVMQNPRHLVRRRGQEARLRCSPMKGHSHVYWYRQLPEEGLKFMVYLQKENIIDESGMPKERFSAEFPKEGPSILRIQQVVRGDSAAYFCASSSDRISQPQHFGDGTRLSIL.